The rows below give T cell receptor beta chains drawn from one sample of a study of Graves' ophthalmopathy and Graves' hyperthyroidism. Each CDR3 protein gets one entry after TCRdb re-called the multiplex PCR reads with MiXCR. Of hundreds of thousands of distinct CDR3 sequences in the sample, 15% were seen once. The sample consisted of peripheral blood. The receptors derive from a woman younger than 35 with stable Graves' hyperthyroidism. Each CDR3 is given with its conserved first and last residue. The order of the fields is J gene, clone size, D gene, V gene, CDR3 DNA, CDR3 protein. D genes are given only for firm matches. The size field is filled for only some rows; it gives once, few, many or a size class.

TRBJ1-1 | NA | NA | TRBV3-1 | TGTGCCAGCAGCCAAGAGAGGGTCATGAACACTGAAGCTTTCTTT | CASSQERVMNTEAFF
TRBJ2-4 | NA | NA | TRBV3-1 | TGTGCCAGCAGCCAACCGCAGGGTAGGGGAAACATTCAGTACTTC | CASSQPQGRGNIQYF
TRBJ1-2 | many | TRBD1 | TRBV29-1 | TGCAGCGTTGTGGTACAGGGGAACTATGGCTACACCTTC | CSVVVQGNYGYTF
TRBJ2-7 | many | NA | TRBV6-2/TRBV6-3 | TGTGCCAGCAGTTACTCGACCGGCCTATGGCAGTACTTC | CASSYSTGLWQYF
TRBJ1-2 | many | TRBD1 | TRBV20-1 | TGCAGTGCTAGAGGAGGGACAGGGGACCTCTATGGCTACACCTTC | CSARGGTGDLYGYTF
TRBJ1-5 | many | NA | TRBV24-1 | TGTGCCACCAGTGATGGGACGGGGGCCCAGCATTTT | CATSDGTGAQHF
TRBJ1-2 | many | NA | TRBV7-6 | TGTGCCAGCAGCTTTGGGCAGGGATCCCTCTATGGCTACACCTTC | CASSFGQGSLYGYTF
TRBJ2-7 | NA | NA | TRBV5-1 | TGCGCCAGCAGCCCGGACGTGACCCGGAGCGATCAGTACTTC | CASSPDVTRSDQYF
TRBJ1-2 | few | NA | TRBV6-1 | TGTGCCAGCAGAGAATCGACAGTTGTCGGCTACACCTTC | CASRESTVVGYTF
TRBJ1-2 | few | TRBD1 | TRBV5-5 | TGTGCCAGCAGCTTACAGGGGAACTCTAACTATGGCTACACCTTC | CASSLQGNSNYGYTF
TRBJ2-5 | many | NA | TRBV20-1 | TGCAGTGCCCTACCGGGACGACTACAAGAGACCCAGTACTTC | CSALPGRLQETQYF